These T cell receptor beta chains were read from a single sample in a study of OX40 agonist ivuxolimab in advanced cancers. Profiled with immunoSEQ multiplex PCR; TCRdb holds only in-frame clones, not every one. Here the sample spans 80,000 to 85,000 clones, roughly four fifths being singletons. Sample: CD4+ or CD8+ T cells sorted from blood, taken in a trial of the OX40 agonist ivuxolimab. These receptors originate from an adult with an advanced solid tumor such as melanoma, head and neck, liver or kidney cancer. The CDR3 runs from the conserved cysteine through the conserved F or W. D genes are given only for firm matches. The size of a clone is reported for some rows only, either as once, few or many, or as a class for expanded clones.

abundance: NA
len: 14
j_gene: TRBJ1-1
v_gene: TRBV27
d_gene: NA
CDR3aa: CASSYEAGNTEAFF
CDR3nt: TGTGCCAGCAGTTACGAGGCAGGGAACACTGAAGCTTTCTTT

abundance: NA
len: 15
j_gene: TRBJ2-5
v_gene: TRBV9
d_gene: NA
CDR3aa: CASSPTTGREQTQYF
CDR3nt: TGTGCCAGCAGCCCTACGACAGGGAGGGAACAGACCCAGTACTTC

abundance: NA
len: 12
j_gene: TRBJ2-5
v_gene: TRBV29-1
d_gene: TRBD1
CDR3aa: CSERTGKETQYF
CDR3nt: TGCAGCGAACGGACAGGCAAGGAGACCCAGTACTTC

abundance: NA
len: 15
j_gene: TRBJ1-4
v_gene: TRBV4-3
d_gene: NA
CDR3aa: CASSQGASNDEKLFF
CDR3nt: TGCGCCAGCAGCCAAGGAGCAAGCAATGATGAAAAACTGTTTTTT

abundance: NA
len: 15
j_gene: TRBJ2-7
v_gene: TRBV28
d_gene: TRBD2
CDR3aa: CASSLQREGLNEQYF
CDR3nt: TGTGCCAGCAGTTTACAGAGGGAGGGCCTCAACGAGCAGTACTTC

abundance: NA
len: 15
j_gene: TRBJ1-4
v_gene: TRBV4-2
d_gene: NA
CDR3aa: CASSKEEGTSSRLFF
CDR3nt: TGTGCCAGCAGCAAAGAAGAAGGGACATCGAGTCGACTGTTTTTT

abundance: NA
len: 13
j_gene: TRBJ2-1
v_gene: TRBV19
d_gene: NA
CDR3aa: CASQLWPYNEQFF
CDR3nt: TGTGCCAGTCAACTGTGGCCCTACAATGAGCAGTTCTTC

abundance: NA
len: 15
j_gene: TRBJ2-3
v_gene: TRBV6-5
d_gene: TRBD2
CDR3aa: CASHPPGGRGDTQYF
CDR3nt: TGTGCCAGCCATCCCCCGGGGGGGAGGGGGGATACGCAGTATTTT

abundance: NA
len: 15
j_gene: TRBJ1-2
v_gene: TRBV19
d_gene: TRBD1
CDR3aa: CASSIDRQGADGYTF
CDR3nt: TGTGCCAGTAGTATAGACCGGCAGGGGGCCGATGGCTACACCTTC

abundance: NA
len: 16
j_gene: TRBJ2-3
v_gene: TRBV14
d_gene: NA
CDR3aa: CASSQPGRGSPDTQYF
CDR3nt: TGTGCCAGCAGCCAACCTGGCAGGGGTTCGCCAGATACGCAGTATTTT

abundance: NA
len: 14
j_gene: TRBJ2-7
v_gene: TRBV11-2
d_gene: NA
CDR3aa: CASSLLLGEFKQYF
CDR3nt: TGTGCCAGCAGCTTACTGCTGGGGGAGTTCAAGCAGTACTTC

abundance: NA
len: 14
j_gene: TRBJ1-1
v_gene: TRBV5-1
d_gene: NA
CDR3aa: CASSLIQENTEAFF
CDR3nt: TGCGCCAGCAGCTTGATTCAGGAGAACACTGAAGCTTTCTTT

abundance: NA
len: 9
j_gene: TRBJ2-7
v_gene: TRBV6-6
d_gene: NA
CDR3aa: CASRLEQYF
CDR3nt: TGTGCCAGCAGACTAGAGCAGTACTTC

abundance: NA
len: 13
j_gene: TRBJ1-4
v_gene: TRBV28
d_gene: NA
CDR3aa: CASKGPNNEKLFF
CDR3nt: TGTGCCAGCAAGGGACCAAACAATGAAAAACTGTTTTTT

abundance: NA
len: 17
j_gene: TRBJ2-1
v_gene: TRBV7-3
d_gene: TRBD1
CDR3aa: CASSFLGRQGLYNEQFF
CDR3nt: TGTGCCAGCAGCTTTTTGGGGCGACAGGGGTTATACAATGAGCAGTTCTTC

abundance: NA
len: 14
j_gene: TRBJ1-1
v_gene: TRBV14
d_gene: NA
CDR3aa: CASSLSGMNTEAFF
CDR3nt: TGTGCCAGCAGCCTCTCAGGCATGAACACTGAAGCTTTCTTT

abundance: few
len: 11
j_gene: TRBJ1-2
v_gene: TRBV28
d_gene: NA
CDR3aa: CASRIQGNYTF
CDR3nt: TGTGCCAGCCGAATCCAGGGGAACTACACCTTC

abundance: NA
len: 18
j_gene: TRBJ2-3
v_gene: TRBV14
d_gene: TRBD1
CDR3aa: CASSQGGQGLRALTTQYF
CDR3nt: TGTGCCAGCAGCCAAGGGGGACAGGGACTCAGAGCACTTACTACGCAGTATTTT

abundance: NA
len: 15
j_gene: TRBJ1-2
v_gene: TRBV7-9
d_gene: NA
CDR3aa: CASSLSVGSNYGYTF
CDR3nt: TGTGCCAGCAGCTTATCGGTCGGCAGTAACTATGGCTACACCTTC

abundance: medium-sized
len: 15
j_gene: TRBJ2-3
v_gene: TRBV10-3
d_gene: NA
CDR3aa: CAISGYPGEGDTQYF
CDR3nt: TGTGCCATCAGTGGATACCCAGGGGAGGGAGATACGCAGTATTTT

abundance: NA
len: 14
j_gene: TRBJ1-2
v_gene: TRBV30
d_gene: NA
CDR3aa: CAWSFNGFNYGYTF
CDR3nt: TGTGCCTGGAGCTTTAACGGCTTTAACTATGGCTACACCTTC

abundance: NA
len: 15
j_gene: TRBJ2-5
v_gene: TRBV4-2
d_gene: TRBD1
CDR3aa: CASSQDTDRQETQYF
CDR3nt: TGTGCCAGCAGCCAAGACACGGACAGGCAAGAGACCCAGTACTTC

abundance: NA
len: 15
j_gene: TRBJ1-4
v_gene: TRBV6-5
d_gene: NA
CDR3aa: CASSLNRPRGEKLFF
CDR3nt: TGTGCCAGCAGTTTGAACAGGCCCCGGGGTGAAAAACTGTTTTTT

abundance: NA
len: 16
j_gene: TRBJ2-2
v_gene: TRBV27
d_gene: NA
CDR3aa: CASSLFGTTNTGELFF
CDR3nt: TGTGCCAGCAGTTTATTCGGGACAACGAACACCGGGGAGCTGTTTTTT

abundance: NA
len: 13
j_gene: TRBJ2-7
v_gene: TRBV7-3
d_gene: NA
CDR3aa: CASSLGIFYEQYF
CDR3nt: TGTGCCAGCAGCTTAGGGATTTTCTACGAGCAGTACTTC

abundance: NA
len: 15
j_gene: TRBJ1-5
v_gene: TRBV6-5
d_gene: NA
CDR3aa: CASSYSARPSQSQHF
CDR3nt: TGTGCCAGCAGTTACTCGGCGAGGCCTAGTCAGTCCCAGCATTTT

abundance: NA
len: 15
j_gene: TRBJ1-1
v_gene: TRBV13
d_gene: NA
CDR3aa: CASSGDQGSNTEAFF
CDR3nt: TGTGCCAGCAGCGGAGACCAGGGCTCGAACACTGAAGCTTTCTTT

abundance: NA
len: 14
j_gene: TRBJ2-7
v_gene: TRBV7-9
d_gene: NA
CDR3aa: CASSIRRGGYEQYF
CDR3nt: TGTGCCAGCAGCATCCGGAGGGGGGGGTACGAGCAGTACTTC

abundance: NA
len: 13
j_gene: TRBJ1-1
v_gene: TRBV27
d_gene: NA
CDR3aa: CASSLTANTEAFF
CDR3nt: TGTGCCAGCAGTTTGACAGCCAACACTGAAGCTTTCTTT

abundance: few
len: 12
j_gene: TRBJ1-3
v_gene: TRBV7-2
d_gene: NA
CDR3aa: CASSATGNTIYF
CDR3nt: TGTGCCAGCAGCGCGACAGGAAACACCATATATTTT

abundance: NA
len: 11
j_gene: TRBJ1-2
v_gene: TRBV28
d_gene: NA
CDR3aa: CASSSNYGYTF
CDR3nt: TGTGCCAGCAGTTCAAACTATGGCTACACCTTC

abundance: NA
len: 15
j_gene: TRBJ2-3
v_gene: TRBV14
d_gene: NA
CDR3aa: CASTPDSVGTDTQYF
CDR3nt: TGTGCCAGCACCCCCGACAGCGTGGGCACAGATACGCAGTATTTT

abundance: NA
len: 14
j_gene: TRBJ2-5
v_gene: TRBV27
d_gene: NA
CDR3aa: CASSLAAGMETQYF
CDR3nt: TGTGCCAGCAGTTTAGCGGCAGGGATGGAGACCCAGTACTTC

abundance: NA
len: 17
j_gene: TRBJ2-5
v_gene: TRBV28
d_gene: TRBD2
CDR3aa: CASSSNGLAGPQETQYF
CDR3nt: TGTGCCAGCAGTTCAAACGGACTAGCGGGGCCTCAAGAGACCCAGTACTTC

abundance: once
len: 16
j_gene: TRBJ2-2
v_gene: TRBV6-1
d_gene: TRBD2
CDR3aa: CASSGRLAGNTGELFF
CDR3nt: TGTGCCAGCAGTGGACGACTAGCGGGGAACACCGGGGAGCTGTTTTTT

abundance: NA
len: 14
j_gene: TRBJ1-2
v_gene: TRBV7-3
d_gene: TRBD1
CDR3aa: CASSLTIQGDGYTF
CDR3nt: TGTGCCAGCAGCTTAACGATTCAGGGGGATGGCTACACCTTC

abundance: NA
len: 14
j_gene: TRBJ1-4
v_gene: TRBV5-1
d_gene: NA
CDR3aa: CASSLGGTNEKLFF
CDR3nt: TGCGCCAGCAGCTTGGGGGGGACTAATGAAAAACTGTTTTTT

abundance: NA
len: 17
j_gene: TRBJ1-2
v_gene: TRBV7-2
d_gene: TRBD1
CDR3aa: CASELWGTGAFNYGYTF
CDR3nt: TGTGCCAGCGAGTTATGGGGGACAGGGGCATTTAACTATGGCTACACCTTC

abundance: NA
len: 15
j_gene: TRBJ1-1
v_gene: TRBV28
d_gene: NA
CDR3aa: CASSRPGHPWTEAFF
CDR3nt: TGTGCCAGCAGCCGACCGGGACACCCATGGACTGAAGCTTTCTTT

abundance: NA
len: 20
j_gene: TRBJ2-1
v_gene: TRBV4-1
d_gene: TRBD2
CDR3aa: CASSQDSSGTSGGAGNEQFF
CDR3nt: TGCGCCAGCAGCCAAGATTCGAGTGGGACTAGCGGGGGAGCGGGGAATGAGCAGTTCTTC

abundance: NA
len: 15
j_gene: TRBJ1-1
v_gene: TRBV11-2
d_gene: NA
CDR3aa: CASSLGRRGTPEAFF
CDR3nt: TGTGCCAGCAGCTTAGGACGGAGGGGGACCCCTGAAGCTTTCTTT

abundance: NA
len: 14
j_gene: TRBJ2-3
v_gene: TRBV7-2
d_gene: NA
CDR3aa: CASSLDRRSDTQYF
CDR3nt: TGTGCCAGCAGCTTAGATCGCAGATCAGATACGCAGTATTTT

abundance: NA
len: 16
j_gene: TRBJ2-5
v_gene: TRBV14
d_gene: NA
CDR3aa: CASSPEAGVPQETQYF
CDR3nt: TGTGCCAGCAGCCCTGAGGCAGGGGTACCTCAAGAGACCCAGTACTTC

abundance: NA
len: 15
j_gene: TRBJ2-5
v_gene: TRBV27
d_gene: NA
CDR3aa: CASSSHRQYQETQYF
CDR3nt: TGTGCCAGCAGTTCACACCGACAGTACCAAGAGACCCAGTACTTC

abundance: NA
len: 15
j_gene: TRBJ2-2
v_gene: TRBV18
d_gene: TRBD1
CDR3aa: CASHPGTGNTGELFF
CDR3nt: TGTGCCAGCCACCCCGGGACAGGGAACACCGGGGAGCTGTTTTTT

abundance: NA
len: 13
j_gene: TRBJ1-1
v_gene: TRBV7-9
d_gene: TRBD1
CDR3aa: CAGSLQGDTEAFF
CDR3nt: TGTGCCGGCAGCTTACAGGGGGACACTGAAGCTTTCTTT

abundance: NA
len: 13
j_gene: TRBJ2-5
v_gene: TRBV6-5
d_gene: NA
CDR3aa: CASSRTVQETQYF
CDR3nt: TGTGCCAGCAGTAGGACAGTCCAAGAGACCCAGTACTTC

abundance: NA
len: 16
j_gene: TRBJ2-2
v_gene: TRBV21-1
d_gene: NA
CDR3aa: CASSKGSTTNTGELFF
CDR3nt: TGTGCCAGCAGCAAAGGTTCGACTACGAACACCGGGGAGCTGTTTTTT

abundance: NA
len: 16
j_gene: TRBJ1-5
v_gene: TRBV6-1
d_gene: NA
CDR3aa: CASSEAWQGLSQPQHF
CDR3nt: TGTGCCAGCAGTGAAGCTTGGCAGGGGTTGAGTCAGCCCCAGCATTTT

abundance: few
len: 14
j_gene: TRBJ1-1
v_gene: TRBV4-1
d_gene: NA
CDR3aa: CASSQEAVNTEAFF
CDR3nt: TGCGCCAGCAGCCAAGAGGCTGTGAACACTGAAGCTTTCTTT